This T cell receptor (beta chain) was captured in a study of Graves' ophthalmopathy and Graves' hyperthyroidism. Germline assignment: CDR1 MNHEY and CDR2 SVGAGI. The germline V and J ends were trimmed by 1 base and 4 bases, with 10 bases remaining between them. The CDR3 is 14 amino acids. This clonotype was counted ten times or more. Its antigen is currently unknown. General observations from the study: This model predicted ophthalmopathy progression (sensitivity 70% to 71%, specificity 72.22%). Blood was where most expanded thyroid clonotypes above 0.001 frequency also turned up.

The sequenced template was RNA, covering the TCR beta CDR3 region. Second-round multiplex PCR came after a first-round RT-PCR that employed HTBI primers. TCRdb itself ran the multiplex PCR reads through MiXCR, one entry per CDR3 protein. The table includes hundreds of thousands of distinct CDR3 sequences, about 20% detected once. Additional autoimmune diseases, uncontrolled infections, pregnancy or lactation disqualified patients. The TCR sequence derives from a woman aged 18-29 years with stable Graves' hyperthyroidism. Some clones in this sample may be carry-over from other donors' samples. Sequenced: peripheral blood. This sequence joins TRBV6-5 and TRBJ1-1; no definite D call. The CDR3 bases are TGTGCCAGCAGTTACTTTTCCGCTGCCACTGAAGCTTTCTTT. As protein: CASSYFSAATEAFF.